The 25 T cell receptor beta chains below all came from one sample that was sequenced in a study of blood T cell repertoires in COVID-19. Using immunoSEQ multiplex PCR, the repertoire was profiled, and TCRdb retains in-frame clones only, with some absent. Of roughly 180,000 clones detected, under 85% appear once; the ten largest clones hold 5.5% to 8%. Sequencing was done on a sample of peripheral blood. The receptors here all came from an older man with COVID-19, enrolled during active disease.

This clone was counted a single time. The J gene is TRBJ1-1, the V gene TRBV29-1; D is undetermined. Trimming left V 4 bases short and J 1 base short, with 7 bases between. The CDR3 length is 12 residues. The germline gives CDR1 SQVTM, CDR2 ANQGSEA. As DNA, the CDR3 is TGCAGCGTTGGAGAGAGGAACACTGAAGCTTTCTTT. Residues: CSVGERNTEAFF.

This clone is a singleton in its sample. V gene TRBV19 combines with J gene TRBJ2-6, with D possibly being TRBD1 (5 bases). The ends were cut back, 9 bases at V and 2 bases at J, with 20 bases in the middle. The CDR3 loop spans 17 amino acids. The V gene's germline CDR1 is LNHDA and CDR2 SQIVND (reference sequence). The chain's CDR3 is CASTPDNGWTGANVLTF. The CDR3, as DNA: TGTGCCAGCACGCCGGACAACGGATGGACTGGGGCCAACGTCCTGACTTTC.

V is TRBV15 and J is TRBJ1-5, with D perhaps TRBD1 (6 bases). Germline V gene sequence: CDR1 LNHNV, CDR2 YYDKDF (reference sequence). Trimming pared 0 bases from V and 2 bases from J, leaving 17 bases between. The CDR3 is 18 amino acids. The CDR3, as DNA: TGTGCCACCAGCAGAGATCACCAGGGGCATAAGTGCAATCAGCCCCAGCATTTT. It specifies CATSRDHQGHKCNQPQHF.

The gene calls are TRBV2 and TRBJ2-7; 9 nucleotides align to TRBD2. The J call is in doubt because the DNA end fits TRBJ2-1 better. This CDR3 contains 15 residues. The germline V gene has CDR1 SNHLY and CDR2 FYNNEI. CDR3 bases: TGTGCCAGCAGTGAAGTAGCGGGGGTTAGGAATGAGCAGTTCTTC. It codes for CASSEVAGVRNEQFF.

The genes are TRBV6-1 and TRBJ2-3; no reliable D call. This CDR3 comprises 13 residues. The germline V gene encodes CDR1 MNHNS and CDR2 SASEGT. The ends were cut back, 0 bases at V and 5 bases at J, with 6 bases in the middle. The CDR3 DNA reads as TGTGCCAGCAGTGAAGCCCTCAGAGATACGCAGTATTTT. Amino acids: CASSEALRDTQYF.

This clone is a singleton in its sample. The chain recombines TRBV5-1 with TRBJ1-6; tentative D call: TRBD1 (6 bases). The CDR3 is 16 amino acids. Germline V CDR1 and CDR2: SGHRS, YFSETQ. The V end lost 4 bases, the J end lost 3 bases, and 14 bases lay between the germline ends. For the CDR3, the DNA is TGCGCCAGCAGCCCGGCAGGGGCAGGCTATAATTCACCCCTCCACTTT. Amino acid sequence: CASSPAGAGYNSPLHF.

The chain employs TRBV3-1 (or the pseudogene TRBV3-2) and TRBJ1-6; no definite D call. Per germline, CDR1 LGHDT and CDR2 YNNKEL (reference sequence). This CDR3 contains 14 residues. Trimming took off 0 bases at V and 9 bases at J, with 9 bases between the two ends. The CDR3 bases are TGTGCCAGCAGCCAAGAGGCGGGAATTTCACCCCTCCACTTT. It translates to CASSQEAGISPLHF.

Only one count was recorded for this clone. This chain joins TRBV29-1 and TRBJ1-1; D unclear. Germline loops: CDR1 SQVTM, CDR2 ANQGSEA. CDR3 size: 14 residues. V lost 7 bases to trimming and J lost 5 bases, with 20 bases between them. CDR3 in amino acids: CSAYRDTSWTEAFF. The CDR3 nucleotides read TGCAGCGCCTATCGTGACACCAGCTGGACTGAAGCTTTCTTT.

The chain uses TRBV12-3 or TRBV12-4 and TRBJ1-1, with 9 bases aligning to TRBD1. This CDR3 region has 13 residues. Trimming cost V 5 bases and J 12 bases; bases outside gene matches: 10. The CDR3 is CASSIRDRELPFF. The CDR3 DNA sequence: TGTGCCAGCAGTATAAGGGACAGGGAGTTACCTTTCTTT.

The CDR3 sequence: CASSARGTYEQYF. The CDR3 coding sequence is TGTGCCAGCAGCGCCAGGGGAACCTACGAGCAGTACTTC. The V and J genes are TRBV5-4 and TRBJ2-7; D might be TRBD1 (6 bases). The CDR3 spans 13 residues. The germline CDR1 and CDR2 sequences are SGHNT and YYREEE (reference sequence). Trimming took off 4 bases at V and 2 bases at J, with 10 bases between the two ends.

In DNA, the CDR3 is TGTGCCAGTTTGCTATACAATCAGCCCCAGCATTTT. It yields the protein CASLLYNQPQHF. The genes are TRBV19 and TRBJ1-5, with no clear D. CDR1 and CDR2 from the germline V gene are LNHDA and SQIVND (reference sequence). The CDR3 is 12 amino acids. V was cut by 8 bases and J by 3 bases, with 8 bases left in between.

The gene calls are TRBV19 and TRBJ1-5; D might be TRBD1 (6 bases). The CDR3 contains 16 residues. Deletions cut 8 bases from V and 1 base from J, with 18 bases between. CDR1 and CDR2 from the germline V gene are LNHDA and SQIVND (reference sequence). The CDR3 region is CASEEGGARSNQPQHF. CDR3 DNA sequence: TGTGCCAGTGAGGAAGGGGGGGCTAGGAGCAATCAGCCCCAGCATTTT.

As DNA, the CDR3 is TGTGCCAGCAGCTTAGCTATGGGGGAGGGTCAGCCCCAGCATTTT. Encoded protein: CASSLAMGEGQPQHF. This chain links TRBV7-8 with TRBJ1-5; TRBD1 might be the D (5 bases). Trimming removed 0 bases at V and 6 bases at J, with 12 bases between. This CDR3 has 15 residues. Looked up from germline, CDR1 is SGHVS and CDR2 is FQNEAQ. The full variable domain, its missing parts supplied by reference TRBV7-8 and TRBJ1-5, is GAGVSQSPRYKVAKRGQDVALRCDPISGHVSLFWYQQALGQGPEFLTYFQNEAQLDKSGLPSDRFFAERPEGSVSTLKIQRTQQEDSAVYLCASSLAMGEGQPQHFGDGTRLSIL.

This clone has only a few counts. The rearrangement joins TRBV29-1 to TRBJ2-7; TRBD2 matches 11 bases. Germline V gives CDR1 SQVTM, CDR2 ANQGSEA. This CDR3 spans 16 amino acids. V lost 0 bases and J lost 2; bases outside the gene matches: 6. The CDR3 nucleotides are TGCAGCGTTGAAGATCGGTCTAGCGGGGGGCCCTACGAGCAGTACTTC. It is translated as CSVEDRSSGGPYEQYF.

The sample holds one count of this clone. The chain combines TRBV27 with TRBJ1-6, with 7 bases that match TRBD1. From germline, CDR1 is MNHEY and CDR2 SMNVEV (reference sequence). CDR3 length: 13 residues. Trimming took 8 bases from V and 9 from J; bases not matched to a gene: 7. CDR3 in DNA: TGTGCCAGCCGTCCCAGGGGGATTTCACCCCTCCACTTT. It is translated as CASRPRGISPLHF.

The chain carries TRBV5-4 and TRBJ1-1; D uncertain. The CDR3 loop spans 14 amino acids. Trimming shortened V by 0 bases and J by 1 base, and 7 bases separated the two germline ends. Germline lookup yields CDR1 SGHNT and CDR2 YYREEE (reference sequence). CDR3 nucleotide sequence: TGTGCCAGCAGCTTGGGACAAGCGAACACTGAAGCTTTCTTT. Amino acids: CASSLGQANTEAFF.

The CDR3 is CATSDQRQPGGVNTEAFF. The CDR3 DNA reads TGTGCCACCAGTGACCAGAGACAGCCGGGAGGGGTGAACACTGAAGCTTTCTTT. The V call is TRBV24-1, the J call TRBJ1-1; TRBD1 might be the D (5 bases). With 4 bases removed from V and 0 bases from J, the gap between germline ends came to 20 bases. This CDR3 comprises 18 residues. Germline-derived CDR1 and CDR2 are KGHDR and SFDVKD.

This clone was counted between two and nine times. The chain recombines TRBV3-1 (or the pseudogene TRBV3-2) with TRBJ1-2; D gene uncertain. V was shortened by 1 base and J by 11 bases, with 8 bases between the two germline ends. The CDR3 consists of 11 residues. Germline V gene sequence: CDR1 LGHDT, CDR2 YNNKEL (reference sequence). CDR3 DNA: TGTGCCAGCAGCCAAGTCGGCGGTTACACCTTC. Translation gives CASSQVGGYTF.

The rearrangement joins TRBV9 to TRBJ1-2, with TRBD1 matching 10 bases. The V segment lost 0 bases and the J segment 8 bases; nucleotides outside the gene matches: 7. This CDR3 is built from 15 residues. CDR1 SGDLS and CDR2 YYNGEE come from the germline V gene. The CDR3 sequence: CASSVERGQGNGYTF. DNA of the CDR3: TGTGCCAGCAGCGTAGAGAGGGGACAGGGGAACGGCTACACCTTC.

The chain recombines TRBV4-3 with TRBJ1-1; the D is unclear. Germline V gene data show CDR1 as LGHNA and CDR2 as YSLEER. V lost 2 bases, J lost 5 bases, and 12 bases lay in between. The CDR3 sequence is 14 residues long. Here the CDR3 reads CASSQQALITEAFF. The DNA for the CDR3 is TGCGCCAGCAGCCAACAGGCTTTGATTACTGAAGCTTTCTTT.

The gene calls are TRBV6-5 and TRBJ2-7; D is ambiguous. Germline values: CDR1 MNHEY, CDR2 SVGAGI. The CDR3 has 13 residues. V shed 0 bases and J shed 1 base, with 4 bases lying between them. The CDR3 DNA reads TGTGCCAGCAGTTACTCTTCTTCCTACGAGCAGTACTTC. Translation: CASSYSSSYEQYF.

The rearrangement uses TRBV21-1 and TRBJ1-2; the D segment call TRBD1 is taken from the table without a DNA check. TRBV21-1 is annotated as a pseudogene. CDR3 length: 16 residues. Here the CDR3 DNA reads TGTGCCAGCACTTATTTGGACAGGGGGTCTAACTATGGCTACACCTTC. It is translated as CASTYLDRGSNYGYTF.

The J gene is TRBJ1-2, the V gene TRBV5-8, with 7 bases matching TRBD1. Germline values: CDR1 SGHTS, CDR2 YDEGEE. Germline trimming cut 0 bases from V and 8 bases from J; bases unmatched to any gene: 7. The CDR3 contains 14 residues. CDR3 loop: CASSLARRGQGYTF. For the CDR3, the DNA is TGTGCCAGCAGCTTGGCCCGAAGGGGGCAAGGCTACACCTTC.

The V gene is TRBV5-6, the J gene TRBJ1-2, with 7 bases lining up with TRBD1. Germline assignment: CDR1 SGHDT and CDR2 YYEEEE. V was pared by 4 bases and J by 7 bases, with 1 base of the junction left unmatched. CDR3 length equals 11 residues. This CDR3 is CASSDRVGYTF. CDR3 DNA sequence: TGTGCCAGCAGCGACAGGGTTGGCTACACCTTC.

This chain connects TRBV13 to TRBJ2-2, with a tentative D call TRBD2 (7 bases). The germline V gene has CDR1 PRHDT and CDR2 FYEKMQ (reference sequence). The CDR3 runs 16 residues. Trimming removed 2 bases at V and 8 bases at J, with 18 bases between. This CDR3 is CASSLSGRGLPGELFF. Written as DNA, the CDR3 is TGTGCCAGCAGCTTAAGCGGGCGGGGGCTGCCGGGGGAGCTGTTTTTT.